The table lists the clone carrying this TCR beta chain with many counts. Its cognate antigen is unknown. Isolating PBMCs gave at least 6 million of these cells per sample. Every sample gave at least 5 micrograms of total RNA when it was extracted. The sample comes from a study of blood T cells in healthy people across ages. Findings and limits, study-wide: Estimates of total diversity, which came from one million sequenced T cells, were considered to be underestimates. Higher diversity and more naive CD4+ cells were features of long-lived donors, compared to aged donors.

Between the trimmed V and J ends, which lost 0 bases and 5 bases, there was a span of 2 bases. The CDR3 extends over 12 amino acids. CDR1 SGHTA and CDR2 FQGNSA come from the germline V gene. With a J-beta primer mix and a sample-barcoded 5' primer, a second PCR ran roughly 6 to 11 cycles. TCRdb recomputed calls from the 5' RACE reads with MiXCR, one row per CDR3 protein. The table shows hundreds of thousands of distinct CDR3 sequences, with under 25% occurring only once. Input material: blood. This TCR was sampled from a man between 65 and 85 years old in good health. V and J are TRBV7-2 and TRBJ1-5; D gene uncertain. The CDR3 nucleotides read TGTGCCAGCAGCTTAGCCGATCAGCCCCAGCATTTT. The encoded protein is CASSLADQPQHF.